Listed below are T cell receptor beta chains from one sample, sequenced in a study of blood T cells in healthy people across ages. MiXCR, applied by TCRdb to the 5' RACE reads, yields one record per CDR3 protein. The sample carries 550,000 to 650,000 distinct CDR3 sequences, around 31% recorded once. Sequencing used blood. These receptors originate from a woman older than 75 in good health. CDR3s include the opening cysteine and the closing phenylalanine or tryptophan. Each record gives: V gene, J gene, D gene, clone size, CDR3 protein, CDR3 DNA. The D gene is left open where the match is weak. Not all rows give a size; the values are once, few, many and, for expanded clones, a class.

TRBV5-1,TRBJ2-1,-,-,CTSSLGGRTGGNEQFF,TGCACCAGCAGCTTGGGCGGCCGGACTGGGGGCAATGAGCAGTTCTTC
TRBV29-1,TRBJ2-5,-,few,CSFQTRQKETQYF,TGCAGCTTCCAAACACGACAAAAAGAGACCCAGTACTTC
TRBV5-1,TRBJ1-4,-,few,CASSTRGSSNEKLFF,TGCGCCAGCAGCACAAGGGGTTCGTCTAATGAAAAACTGTTTTTT
TRBV20-1,TRBJ1-2,TRBD1,-,CSAREMVGGDYGYTF,TGCAGTGCTAGAGAAATGGTAGGGGGCGACTATGGCTACACCTTC
TRBV24-1,TRBJ2-1,-,few,CATSLKGMAEQFF,TGTGCCACCAGTCTAAAGGGGATGGCTGAGCAGTTCTTC
TRBV20-1,TRBJ1-3,TRBD1,-,CSARPPGQGMNTIYF,TGCAGTGCTAGGCCGCCCGGACAGGGTATGAACACCATATATTTT
TRBV9,TRBJ1-1,-,-,CASSVEQAGTEAFF,TGTGCCAGCAGCGTAGAGCAGGCGGGCACTGAAGCTTTCTTT
TRBV20-1,TRBJ2-2,TRBD1,-,CSVKRGTGITRELFF,TGCAGTGTTAAGAGGGGGACAGGAATCACCAGGGAGCTGTTTTTT
TRBV7-6,TRBJ1-2,TRBD1,many,CASSLWQGDGYTF,TGTGCCAGCAGCTTATGGCAGGGGGATGGCTACACCTTC
TRBV5-1,TRBJ2-5,-,-,CASSFGQGGVGGMETQYF,TGCGCCAGCAGCTTCGGACAGGGAGGGGTCGGTGGCATGGAGACCCAGTACTTC
TRBV20-1,TRBJ1-4,TRBD1,-,CSASSTGRDNEKLFF,TGCAGTGCTAGTTCGACAGGGCGGGATAATGAAAAACTGTTTTTT
TRBV6-5,TRBJ2-7,-,many,CASRAHGGYEQYF,TGTGCCAGCAGAGCCCACGGGGGCTACGAGCAGTACTTC
TRBV2,TRBJ2-1,-,many,CASSKQGGSSYNEQFF,TGTGCCAGCAGTAAACAGGGGGGGAGCTCCTACAATGAGCAGTTCTTC
TRBV29-1,TRBJ2-7,-,many,CSATGPYSYEQYF,TGCAGCGCCACAGGGCCCTACTCCTACGAGCAGTACTTC
TRBV19,TRBJ1-5,TRBD1,-,CASSPRTGVRDQPQHF,TGTGCCAGTAGTCCACGGACAGGCGTTCGTGATCAGCCCCAGCATTTT
TRBV3-1,TRBJ2-7,TRBD1,many,CASSQGQMRYEQYF,TGTGCCAGCAGCCAGGGACAGATGAGATACGAGCAGTACTTC
TRBV6-1,TRBJ2-6,-,many,CASSHHQTGSSGANVLTF,TGTGCCAGCAGCCACCATCAAACAGGGAGCTCTGGGGCCAACGTCCTGACTTTC
TRBV7-2,TRBJ1-5,-,many,CASSEGRNLNQPQHF,TGTGCCAGCAGCGAAGGACGGAACCTAAATCAGCCCCAGCATTTT
TRBV7-2,TRBJ2-1,TRBD2,-,CASGLRGSGGLNEQFF,TGTGCCAGCGGCTTAAGGGGGAGCGGGGGGCTGAATGAGCAGTTCTTC
TRBV28,TRBJ2-5,-,-,CAGSSGYQETQYF,TGTGCCGGCAGTTCTGGATACCAAGAGACCCAGTACTTC
TRBV10-3,TRBJ1-5,-,-,CAIRPDTGNQPQHF,TGTGCCATCAGGCCGGACACTGGCAATCAGCCCCAGCATTTT
TRBV29-1,TRBJ2-1,-,-,CSVAHPNNEQFF,TGCAGCGTCGCCCACCCCAACAATGAGCAGTTCTTC
TRBV2,TRBJ2-5,-,-,CASLGQSMETRYF,TGTGCCAGTCTCGGACAGAGTATGGAGACCCGGTACTTC
TRBV4-1,TRBJ1-2,-,-,CASTQTVVGDYGYTF,TGCGCCAGCACCCAGACAGTCGTCGGTGACTATGGCTACACCTTC
TRBV6-6,TRBJ1-2,TRBD1,many,CASSPSGTVYGYTF,TGTGCCAGCAGCCCCTCCGGGACAGTATATGGCTACACCTTC
TRBV12-3/TRBV12-4,TRBJ2-1,TRBD2,many,CASSLGPLAGGRDEQFF,TGTGCCAGCAGTTTAGGACCTCTAGCGGGGGGGCGGGATGAGCAGTTCTTC
TRBV20-1,TRBJ2-7,-,-,CSATTGSYHEQYF,TGCAGTGCCACCACGGGATCCTACCACGAGCAGTACTTC
TRBV5-1,TRBJ1-2,-,many,CASSFVESSGYTF,TGCGCCAGCAGCTTCGTGGAATCCTCTGGCTACACCTTC
TRBV6-2/TRBV6-3,TRBJ2-1,-,-,CASSFNRQGGGGSSYNEQFF,TGTGCCAGCAGTTTCAATCGACAGGGAGGGGGGGGGAGCTCCTACAATGAGCAGTTCTTC
TRBV3-1,TRBJ2-7,TRBD1,many,CASSPLGQALSYEQYF,TGTGCCAGCAGCCCTTTGGGACAGGCCCTTTCCTACGAGCAGTACTTC
TRBV15,TRBJ2-7,-,many,CATSRSRRVDFYEQYF,TGTGCCACCAGCAGATCCCGACGGGTAGATTTCTACGAGCAGTACTTC
TRBV12-3/TRBV12-4,TRBJ2-7,TRBD1,many,CASSLDGTGTYEQYF,TGTGCCAGCAGTTTAGACGGGACAGGGACCTACGAGCAGTACTTC
TRBV6-6,TRBJ1-2,-,many,CASSSKEGYTF,TGTGCCAGCAGTAGCAAAGAAGGCTACACCTTC
TRBV7-8,TRBJ1-1,-,-,CASSPRGRLVDTEAFF,TGTGCCAGCAGCCCCAGGGGAAGATTAGTAGACACTGAAGCTTTCTTT
TRBV5-1,TRBJ2-7,-,many,CASSLRNAGGYEQYF,TGCGCCAGCAGCTTGAGGAATGCAGGAGGCTACGAGCAGTACTTC
TRBV4-1,TRBJ2-3,TRBD2,many,CASSLRTSGGPSTDTQYF,TGCGCCAGCAGCCTACGGACTAGCGGGGGGCCCAGCACAGATACGCAGTATTTT
TRBV9,TRBJ1-1,-,many,CASSETPGKTEAFF,TGTGCCAGCAGCGAAACCCCAGGGAAAACTGAAGCTTTCTTT
TRBV6-5,TRBJ1-2,-,-,CAGSRENYGYTF,TGTGCCGGCAGTCGGGAGAACTATGGCTACACCTTC
TRBV28,TRBJ2-7,TRBD1,many,CASRRDRDLYEQYF,TGTGCCAGCAGACGGGACAGGGACCTGTACGAGCAGTACTTC
TRBV6-1,TRBJ1-2,-,-,CASSEATGINYGYTF,TGTGCCAGCAGTGAAGCAACAGGCATAAACTATGGCTACACCTTC
TRBV6-5,TRBJ2-7,-,few,CASSFDGSMTYNEQYF,TGTGCCAGCAGTTTTGACGGCTCAATGACCTACAATGAGCAGTACTTC
TRBV5-4,TRBJ2-3,-,-,CASSPHRSILGTDTQYF,TGTGCCAGCAGTCCGCATAGGAGCATCCTCGGCACAGATACGCAGTATTTT
TRBV9,TRBJ2-7,TRBD1,few,CASSVGGQGSYEQYF,TGTGCCAGCAGCGTAGGAGGACAGGGAAGCTACGAGCAGTACTTC
TRBV5-6,TRBJ2-1,-,many,CASSLFRGAYNEQFF,TGTGCCAGCAGCTTGTTTAGGGGAGCTTACAATGAGCAGTTCTTC
TRBV4-3,TRBJ2-5,-,many,CASSQDRLAQETQYF,TGCGCCAGCAGCCAAGACAGGCTAGCCCAAGAGACCCAGTACTTC
TRBV5-1,TRBJ2-7,TRBD2,many,CASSWAGRSSYEQYF,TGCGCCAGCAGCTGGGCCGGGAGGAGCTCCTACGAGCAGTACTTC
TRBV2,TRBJ2-5,TRBD1,many,CASSAGTGVKQYF,TGTGCCAGCAGTGCCGGGACAGGGGTAAAGCAGTACTTC
TRBV20-1,TRBJ2-7,-,-,CSAGGGGSYEQYF,TGCAGTGCTGGAGGAGGCGGCTCCTACGAGCAGTACTTC
TRBV5-6,TRBJ2-3,TRBD1,many,CASSLGQGTLDTQYF,TGTGCCAGCAGCTTGGGACAGGGGACCCTGGATACGCAGTATTTT
TRBV20-1,TRBJ1-5,-,many,CSSRAQGPRNQPQHF,TGCAGTTCTAGAGCCCAGGGACCGCGGAATCAGCCCCAGCATTTT
TRBV28,TRBJ2-7,-,many,CASSGEGVGEQYF,TGTGCCAGCAGCGGGGAAGGGGTAGGAGAGCAGTACTTC
TRBV20-1,TRBJ2-7,-,-,CSARGSSYEQYF,TGCAGTGCTAGAGGTTCGTCCTACGAGCAGTACTTC
TRBV5-1,TRBJ2-3,-,-,CASSNDHTQYF,TGCGCCAGCAGCAACGATCATACGCAGTATTTT
TRBV9,TRBJ2-5,TRBD2,-,CAGSVDAGGLYNEQYF,TGTGCCGGCAGCGTAGACGCGGGGGGTTTATACAATGAGCAGTACTTC
TRBV6-6,TRBJ1-1,TRBD1,many,CASSLKGADTEAFF,TGTGCCAGCAGTTTAAAGGGGGCAGACACTGAAGCTTTCTTT